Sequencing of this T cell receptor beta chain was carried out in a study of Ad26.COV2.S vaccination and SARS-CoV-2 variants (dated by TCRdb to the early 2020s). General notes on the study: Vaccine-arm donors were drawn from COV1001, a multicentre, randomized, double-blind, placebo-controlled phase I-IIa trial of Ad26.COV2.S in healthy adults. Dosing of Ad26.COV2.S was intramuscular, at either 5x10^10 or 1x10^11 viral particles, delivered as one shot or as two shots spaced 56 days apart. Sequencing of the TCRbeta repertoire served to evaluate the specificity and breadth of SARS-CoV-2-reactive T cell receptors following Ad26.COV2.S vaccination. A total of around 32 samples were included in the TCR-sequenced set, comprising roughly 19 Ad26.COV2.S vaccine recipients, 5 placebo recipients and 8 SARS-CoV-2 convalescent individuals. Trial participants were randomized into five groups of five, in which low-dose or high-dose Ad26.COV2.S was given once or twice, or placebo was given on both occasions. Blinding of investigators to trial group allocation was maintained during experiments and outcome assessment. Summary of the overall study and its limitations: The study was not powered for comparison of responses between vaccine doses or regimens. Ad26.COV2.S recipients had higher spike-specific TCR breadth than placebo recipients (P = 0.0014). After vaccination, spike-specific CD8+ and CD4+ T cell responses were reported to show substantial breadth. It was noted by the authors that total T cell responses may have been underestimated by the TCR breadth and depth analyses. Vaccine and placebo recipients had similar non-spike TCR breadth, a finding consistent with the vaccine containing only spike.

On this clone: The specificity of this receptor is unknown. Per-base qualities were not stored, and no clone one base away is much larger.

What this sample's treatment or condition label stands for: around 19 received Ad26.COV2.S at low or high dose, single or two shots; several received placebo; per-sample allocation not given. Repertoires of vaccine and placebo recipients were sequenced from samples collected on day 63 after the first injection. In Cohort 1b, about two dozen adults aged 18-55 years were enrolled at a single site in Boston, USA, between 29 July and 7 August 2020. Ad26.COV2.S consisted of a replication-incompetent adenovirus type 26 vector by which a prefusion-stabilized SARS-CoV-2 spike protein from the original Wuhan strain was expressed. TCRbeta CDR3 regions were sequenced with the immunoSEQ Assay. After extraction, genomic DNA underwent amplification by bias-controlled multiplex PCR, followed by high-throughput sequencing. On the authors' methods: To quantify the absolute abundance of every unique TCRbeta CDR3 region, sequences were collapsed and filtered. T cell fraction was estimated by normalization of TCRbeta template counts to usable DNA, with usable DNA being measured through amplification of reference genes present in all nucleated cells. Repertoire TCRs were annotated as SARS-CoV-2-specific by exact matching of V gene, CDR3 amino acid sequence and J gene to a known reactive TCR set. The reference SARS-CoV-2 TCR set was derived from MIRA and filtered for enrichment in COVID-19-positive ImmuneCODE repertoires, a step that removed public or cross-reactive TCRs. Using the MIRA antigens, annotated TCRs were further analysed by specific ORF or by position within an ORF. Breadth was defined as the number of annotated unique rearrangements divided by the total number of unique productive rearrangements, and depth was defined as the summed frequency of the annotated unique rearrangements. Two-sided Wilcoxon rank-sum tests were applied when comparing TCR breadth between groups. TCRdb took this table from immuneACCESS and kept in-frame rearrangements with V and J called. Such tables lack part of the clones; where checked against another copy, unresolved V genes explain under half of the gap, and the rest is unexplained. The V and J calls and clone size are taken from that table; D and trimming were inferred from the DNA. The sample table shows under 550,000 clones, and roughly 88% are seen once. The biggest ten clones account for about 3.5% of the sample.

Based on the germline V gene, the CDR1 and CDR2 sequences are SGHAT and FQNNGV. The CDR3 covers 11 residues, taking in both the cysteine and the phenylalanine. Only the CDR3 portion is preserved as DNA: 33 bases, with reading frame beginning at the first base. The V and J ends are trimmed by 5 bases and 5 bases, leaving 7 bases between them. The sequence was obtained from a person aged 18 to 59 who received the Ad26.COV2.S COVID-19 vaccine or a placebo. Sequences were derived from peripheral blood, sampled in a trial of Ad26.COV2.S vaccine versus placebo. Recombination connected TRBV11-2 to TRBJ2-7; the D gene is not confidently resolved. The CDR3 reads CASSASNEQYF. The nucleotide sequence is TGTGCCAGCAGCGCGAGCAACGAGCAGTACTTC.